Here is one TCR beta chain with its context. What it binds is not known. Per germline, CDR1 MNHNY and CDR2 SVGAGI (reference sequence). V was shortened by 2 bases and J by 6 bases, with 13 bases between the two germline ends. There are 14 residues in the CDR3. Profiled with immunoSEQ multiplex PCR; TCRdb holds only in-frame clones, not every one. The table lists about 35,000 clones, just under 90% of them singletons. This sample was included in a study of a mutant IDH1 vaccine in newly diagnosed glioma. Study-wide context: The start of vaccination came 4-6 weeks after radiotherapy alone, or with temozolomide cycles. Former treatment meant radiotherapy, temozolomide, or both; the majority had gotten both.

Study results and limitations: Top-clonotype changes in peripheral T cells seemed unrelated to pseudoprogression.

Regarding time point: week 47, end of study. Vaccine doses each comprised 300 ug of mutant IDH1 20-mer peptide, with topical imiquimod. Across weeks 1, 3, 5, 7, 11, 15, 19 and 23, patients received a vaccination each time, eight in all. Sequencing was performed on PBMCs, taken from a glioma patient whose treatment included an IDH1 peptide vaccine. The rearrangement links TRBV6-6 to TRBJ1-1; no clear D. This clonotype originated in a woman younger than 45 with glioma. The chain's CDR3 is CASSYPRRDSEAFF. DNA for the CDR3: TGTGCCAGCAGTTACCCTCGAAGAGATTCTGAAGCTTTCTTT.